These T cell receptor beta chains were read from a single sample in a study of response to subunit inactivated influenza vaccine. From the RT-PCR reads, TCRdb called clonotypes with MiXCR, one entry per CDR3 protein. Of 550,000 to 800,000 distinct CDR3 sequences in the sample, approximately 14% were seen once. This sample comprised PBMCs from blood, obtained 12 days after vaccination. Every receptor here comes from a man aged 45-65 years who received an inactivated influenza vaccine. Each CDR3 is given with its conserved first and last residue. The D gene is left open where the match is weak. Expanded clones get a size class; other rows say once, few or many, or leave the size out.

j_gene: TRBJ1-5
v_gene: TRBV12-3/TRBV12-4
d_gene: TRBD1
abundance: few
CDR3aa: CASSSRQGGNQPQHF
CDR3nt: TGTGCCAGCAGTTCAAGACAGGGCGGCAATCAGCCCCAGCATTTT

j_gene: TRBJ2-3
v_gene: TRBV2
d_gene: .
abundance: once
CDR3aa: CASGQGGATTYTDTQYF
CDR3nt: TGTGCCAGCGGCCAGGGGGGGGCCACTACCTACACAGATACGCAGTATTTT

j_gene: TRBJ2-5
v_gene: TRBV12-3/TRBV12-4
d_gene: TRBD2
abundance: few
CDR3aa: CASSFSGTSGETQYF
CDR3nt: TGTGCCAGCAGTTTTTCTGGGACTAGCGGGGAGACCCAGTACTTC

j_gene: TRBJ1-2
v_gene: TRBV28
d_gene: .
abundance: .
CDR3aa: CASSSLRGRGNGYTF
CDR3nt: TGTGCCAGCAGTTCCCTAAGGGGCAGGGGAAATGGCTACACCTTC

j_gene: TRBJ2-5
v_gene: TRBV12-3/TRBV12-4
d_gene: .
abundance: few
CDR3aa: CASASLIGPEETQYF
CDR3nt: TGTGCCAGCGCGTCTCTGATCGGACCGGAAGAGACCCAGTACTTC

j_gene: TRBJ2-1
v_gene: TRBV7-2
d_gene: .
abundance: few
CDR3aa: CASRKTGEDNEQFF
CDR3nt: TGTGCCAGCAGAAAAACGGGGGAGGACAATGAGCAGTTCTTC

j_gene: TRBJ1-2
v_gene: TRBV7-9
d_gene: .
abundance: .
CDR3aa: CASSSTQGSGYTF
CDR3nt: TGTGCCAGCAGCTCAACCCAGGGTAGTGGCTACACCTTC

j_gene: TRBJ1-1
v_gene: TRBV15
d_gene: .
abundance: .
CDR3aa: CATGPSGARNTEAFF
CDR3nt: TGTGCGACCGGGCCCTCGGGGGCCAGGAACACTGAAGCTTTCTTT

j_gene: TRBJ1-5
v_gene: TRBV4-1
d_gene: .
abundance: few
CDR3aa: CASSQDLQGSQPQHF
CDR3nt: TGCGCCAGCAGCCAAGATTTACAGGGTAGTCAGCCCCAGCATTTT

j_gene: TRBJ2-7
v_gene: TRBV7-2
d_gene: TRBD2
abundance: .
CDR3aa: CASSLYGLAGAEQYF
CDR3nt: TGTGCCAGCAGCTTATACGGGCTAGCGGGAGCCGAGCAGTACTTC

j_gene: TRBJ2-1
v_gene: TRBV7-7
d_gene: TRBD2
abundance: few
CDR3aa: CASSQQTSGRNEQFF
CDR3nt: TGTGCCAGCAGCCAACAGACTAGCGGGAGAAATGAGCAGTTCTTC

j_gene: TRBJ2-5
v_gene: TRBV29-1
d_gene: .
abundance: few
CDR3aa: CSGLGANQETQYF
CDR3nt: TGCAGCGGCCTCGGAGCGAACCAAGAGACCCAGTACTTC

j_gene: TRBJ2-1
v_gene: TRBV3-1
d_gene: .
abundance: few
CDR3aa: CASSQLAWHEQFF
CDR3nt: TGTGCCAGCAGCCAATTGGCCTGGCATGAGCAGTTCTTC

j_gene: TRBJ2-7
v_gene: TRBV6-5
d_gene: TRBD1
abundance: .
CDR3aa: CASSSYFRTGGSYEQYF
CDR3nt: TGTGCCAGCAGTTCGTACTTCCGGACAGGGGGTTCCTACGAGCAGTACTTC

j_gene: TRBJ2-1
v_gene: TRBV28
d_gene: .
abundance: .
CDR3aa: CASRIDPLGEQFF
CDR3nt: TGTGCCAGCAGGATAGACCCCTTGGGTGAGCAGTTCTTC

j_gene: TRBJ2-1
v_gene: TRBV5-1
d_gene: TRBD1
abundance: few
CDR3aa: CASSGGTGFGNEQFF
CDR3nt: TGCGCCAGCAGCGGAGGGACAGGGTTTGGGAATGAGCAGTTCTTC

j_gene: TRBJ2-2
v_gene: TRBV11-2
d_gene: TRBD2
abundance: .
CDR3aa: CASSWSRGGVNTGELFF
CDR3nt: TGTGCCAGCAGCTGGTCTCGTGGGGGGGTAAACACCGGGGAGCTGTTTTTT

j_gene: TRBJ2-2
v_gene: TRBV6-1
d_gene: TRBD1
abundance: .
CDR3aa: CASNHYRGVYTGELFF
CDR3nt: TGTGCCAGCAACCATTACAGGGGAGTTTACACCGGGGAGCTGTTTTTT

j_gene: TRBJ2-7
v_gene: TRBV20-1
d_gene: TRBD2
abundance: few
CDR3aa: CSATRPGLAYEQYF
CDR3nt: TGCAGTGCTACCCGGCCGGGACTAGCTTACGAGCAGTACTTC

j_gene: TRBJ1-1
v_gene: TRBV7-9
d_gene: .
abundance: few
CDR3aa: CAGGQNTEAFF
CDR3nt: TGTGCCGGAGGACAGAACACTGAAGCTTTCTTT

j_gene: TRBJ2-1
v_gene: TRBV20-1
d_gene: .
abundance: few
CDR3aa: CSANGLRYNEQFF
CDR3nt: TGCAGTGCTAACGGACTCCGGTACAATGAGCAGTTCTTC

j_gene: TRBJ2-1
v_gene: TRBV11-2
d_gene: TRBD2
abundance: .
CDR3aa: CASSLGGRARDEQFF
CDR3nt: TGTGCCAGCAGCTTAGGCGGGAGGGCCAGAGATGAGCAGTTCTTC

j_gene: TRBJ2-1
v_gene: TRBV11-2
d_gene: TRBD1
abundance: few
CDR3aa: CASSLVGTGARSSYNEQFF
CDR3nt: TGTGCCAGCAGCTTAGTAGGGACAGGGGCCCGGAGCTCCTACAATGAGCAGTTCTTC

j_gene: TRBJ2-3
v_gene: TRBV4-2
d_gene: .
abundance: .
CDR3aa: CASSPTRGRGLSTDTQYF
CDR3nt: TGTGCCAGCAGCCCCACTAGAGGGCGGGGCCTTAGCACAGATACGCAGTATTTT

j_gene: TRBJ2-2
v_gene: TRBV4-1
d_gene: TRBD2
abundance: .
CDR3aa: CASSRQASGGAGELFF
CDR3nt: TGCGCCAGCAGCCGGCAAGCTAGCGGGGGGGCCGGGGAGCTGTTTTTT

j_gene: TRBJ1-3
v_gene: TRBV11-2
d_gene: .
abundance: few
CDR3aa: CASSFGPASGNTIYF
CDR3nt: TGTGCCAGCAGCTTCGGGCCAGCATCTGGAAACACCATATATTTT

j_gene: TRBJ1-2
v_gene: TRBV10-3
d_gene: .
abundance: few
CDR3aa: CAISESAYGYTF
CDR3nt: TGTGCCATCAGTGAGTCGGCTTATGGCTACACCTTC

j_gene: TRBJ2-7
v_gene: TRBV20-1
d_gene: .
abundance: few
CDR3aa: CSARVGGQAFSYEQYF
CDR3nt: TGCAGTGCTAGAGTCGGGGGCCAAGCCTTCTCCTACGAGCAGTACTTC

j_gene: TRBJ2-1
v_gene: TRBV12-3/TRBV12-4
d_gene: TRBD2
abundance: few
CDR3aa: CASSSESGRAANEQFF
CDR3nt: TGTGCCAGCAGTTCAGAGAGCGGGAGAGCGGCCAATGAGCAGTTCTTC

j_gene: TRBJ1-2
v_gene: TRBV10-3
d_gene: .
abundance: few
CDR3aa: CAISETAQGYYGYTF
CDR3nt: TGTGCCATCAGTGAGACCGCACAGGGCTACTATGGCTACACCTTC

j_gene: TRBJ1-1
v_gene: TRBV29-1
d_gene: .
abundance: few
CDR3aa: CSVHPQGASTEAFF
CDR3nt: TGCAGCGTTCACCCCCAGGGAGCGAGTACTGAAGCTTTCTTT

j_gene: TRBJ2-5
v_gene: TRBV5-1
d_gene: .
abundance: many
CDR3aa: CASSLAGTGETQYF
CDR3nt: TGCGCCAGCAGCTTGGCCGGGACGGGGGAGACCCAGTACTTC

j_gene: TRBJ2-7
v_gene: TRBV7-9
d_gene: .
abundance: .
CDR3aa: CASSPPAADGYEQYF
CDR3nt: TGTGCCAGCAGCCCACCGGCTGCGGACGGCTACGAGCAGTACTTC

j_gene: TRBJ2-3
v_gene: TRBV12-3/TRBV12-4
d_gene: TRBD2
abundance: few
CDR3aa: CASSRDGGGTDTQYF
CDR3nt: TGTGCCAGCAGTCGAGATGGCGGGGGGACAGATACGCAGTATTTT

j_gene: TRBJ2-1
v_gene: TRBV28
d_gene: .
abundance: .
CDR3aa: CASSSYGSYNEQFF
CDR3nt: TGTGCCAGCAGTTCTTATGGCTCCTACAATGAGCAGTTCTTC

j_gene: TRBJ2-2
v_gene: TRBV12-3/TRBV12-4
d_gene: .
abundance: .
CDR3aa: CASRYISGELFF
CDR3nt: TGTGCCAGCAGATACATCTCCGGGGAGCTGTTTTTT

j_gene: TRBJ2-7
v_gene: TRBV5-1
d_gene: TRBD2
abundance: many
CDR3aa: CASSSRGEEQYF
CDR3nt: TGCGCCAGCAGCTCTCGGGGGGAGGAGCAGTACTTC

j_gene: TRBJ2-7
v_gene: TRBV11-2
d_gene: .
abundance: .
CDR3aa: CASSILSTAGVGGSVSYEQYF
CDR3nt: TGTGCCAGCAGCATACTTTCTACGGCCGGCGTTGGTGGTTCGGTCTCCTACGAGCAGTACTTC

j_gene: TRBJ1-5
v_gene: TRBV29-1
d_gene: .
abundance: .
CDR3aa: CSVGGGGNQPQHF
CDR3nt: TGCAGCGTTGGGGGTGGCGGCAATCAGCCCCAGCATTTT

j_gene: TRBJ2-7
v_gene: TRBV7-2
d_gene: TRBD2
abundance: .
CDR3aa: CASAQLAGSYEQYF
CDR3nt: TGTGCCAGCGCGCAACTAGCGGGGTCCTACGAGCAGTACTTC

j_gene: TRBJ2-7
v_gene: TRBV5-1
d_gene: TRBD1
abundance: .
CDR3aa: CASSLRQGRYYEQYF
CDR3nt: TGCGCCAGCAGCTTGCGACAGGGGAGATACTACGAGCAGTACTTC

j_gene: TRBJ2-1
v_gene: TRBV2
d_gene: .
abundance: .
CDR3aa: CASGKRTAYNEQFF
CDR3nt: TGTGCCAGCGGGAAGAGAACGGCCTACAATGAGCAGTTCTTC

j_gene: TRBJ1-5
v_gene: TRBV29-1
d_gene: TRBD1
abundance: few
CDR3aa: CSVEETGNQPQHF
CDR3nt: TGCAGCGTTGAGGAGACAGGGAATCAGCCCCAGCATTTT

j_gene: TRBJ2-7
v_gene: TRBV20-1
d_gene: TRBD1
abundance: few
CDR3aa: CSAPTRDSSYEQYF
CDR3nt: TGCAGTGCACCAACCCGGGACAGCTCCTACGAGCAGTACTTC

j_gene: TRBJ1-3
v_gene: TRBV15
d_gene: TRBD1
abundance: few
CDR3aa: CATSRGWDSLSGNTIYF
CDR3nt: TGTGCCACCAGCAGGGGATGGGACAGCCTCTCTGGAAACACCATATATTTT

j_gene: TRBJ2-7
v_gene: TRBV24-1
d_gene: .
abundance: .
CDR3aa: CATSDTGMVYEQYF
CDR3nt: TGTGCCACCAGTGACACAGGGATGGTGTACGAGCAGTACTTC

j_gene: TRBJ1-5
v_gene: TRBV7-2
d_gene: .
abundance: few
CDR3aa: CASSLETGFRNQPQHF
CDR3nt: TGTGCCAGCAGCTTGGAAACGGGGTTCCGCAATCAGCCCCAGCATTTT

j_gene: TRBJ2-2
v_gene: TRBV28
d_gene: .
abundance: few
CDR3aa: CASTLGLVTGELFF
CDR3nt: TGTGCCAGCACCCTGGGACTGGTCACCGGGGAGCTGTTTTTT

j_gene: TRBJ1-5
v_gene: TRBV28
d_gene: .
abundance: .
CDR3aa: CASSLQRWVSNQPQHF
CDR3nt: TGTGCCAGCAGTTTGCAACGGTGGGTGAGCAATCAGCCCCAGCATTTT

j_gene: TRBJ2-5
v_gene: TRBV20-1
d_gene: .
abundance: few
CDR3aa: CSALGGGQGVTQETQYF
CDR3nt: TGCAGTGCACTAGGGGGGGGCCAGGGGGTTACACAAGAGACCCAGTACTTC

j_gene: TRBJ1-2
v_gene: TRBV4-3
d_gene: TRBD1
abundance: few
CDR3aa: CASSRLTGGRAYGYTF
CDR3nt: TGCGCCAGCAGCCGATTGACAGGGGGTCGAGCCTATGGCTACACCTTC

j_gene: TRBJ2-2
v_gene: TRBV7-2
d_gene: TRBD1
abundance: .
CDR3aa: CASSRTGGGTGELFF
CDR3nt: TGTGCCAGCAGCCGGACAGGGGGGGGCACCGGGGAGCTGTTTTTT